This T cell receptor beta chain stems from a study of T-cell reconstitution after alpha-beta-depleted transplantation in children. V was trimmed by 6 bases and J by 8 bases, leaving 16 bases between them. The CDR3 is made up of 13 amino acids. The authors prepared the TCRbeta library with unique molecular identifiers. From the PCR reads, TCRdb called clonotypes with MiXCR, one entry per CDR3 protein. Of approximately 70,000 distinct CDR3 sequences in the sample, roughly 4.9% were seen once. V usage is TRBV12-3 or TRBV12-4 and J usage is TRBJ1-2; D perhaps matches TRBD1 (6 bases). The source was PBMCs, mostly from graft donor cells, collected 180 days after TCRalphabeta/CD19-depleted stem cell transplant. The receptor comes from a boy under two years old who had a stem cell transplant for acute myeloid leukemia, so the T cells may come from the graft donor. The CDR3 coding sequence is TGTGCCAGCAGCTTACAGGGAAGTAGGGGCTACACCTTC. Amino acids: CASSLQGSRGYTF.